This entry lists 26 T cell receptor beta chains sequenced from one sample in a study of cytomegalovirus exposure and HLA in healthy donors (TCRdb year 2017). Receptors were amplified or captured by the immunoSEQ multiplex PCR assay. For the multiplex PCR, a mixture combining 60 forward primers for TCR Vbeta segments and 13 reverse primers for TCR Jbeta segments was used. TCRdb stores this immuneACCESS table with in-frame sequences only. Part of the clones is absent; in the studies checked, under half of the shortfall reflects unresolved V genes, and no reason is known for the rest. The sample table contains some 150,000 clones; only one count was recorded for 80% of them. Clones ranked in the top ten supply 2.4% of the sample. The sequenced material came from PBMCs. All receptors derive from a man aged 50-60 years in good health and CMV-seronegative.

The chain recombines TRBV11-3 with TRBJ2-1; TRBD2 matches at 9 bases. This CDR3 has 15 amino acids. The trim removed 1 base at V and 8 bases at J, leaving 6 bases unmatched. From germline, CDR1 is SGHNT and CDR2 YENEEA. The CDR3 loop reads CASSLVAGGLHEQFF. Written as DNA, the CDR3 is TGTGCCAGCAGCTTAGTTGCGGGGGGGCTCCATGAGCAGTTCTTC.

The CDR3 protein is CASSIGNEQYF. The CDR3 nucleotides are TGTGCCAGCAGTATCGGGAACGAGCAGTACTTC. This rearrangement joins TRBV25-1 to TRBJ2-7, with D maybe TRBD2 (5 bases). The germline gives CDR1 MGHDK, CDR2 SYGVNS. V was clipped by 5 bases and J by 5 bases, with 7 bases between them. The CDR3 runs to 11 residues.

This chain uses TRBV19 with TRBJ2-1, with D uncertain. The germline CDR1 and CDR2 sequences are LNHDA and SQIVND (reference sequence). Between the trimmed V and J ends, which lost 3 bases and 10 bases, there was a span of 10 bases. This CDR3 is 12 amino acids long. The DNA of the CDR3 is TGTGCCAGTAGTATCACGACAAGGGAGCAGTTCTTC. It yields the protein CASSITTREQFF. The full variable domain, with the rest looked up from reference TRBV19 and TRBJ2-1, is DGGITQSPKYLFRKEGQNVTLSCEQNLNHDAMYWYRQDPGQGLRLIYYSQIVNDFQKGDIAEGYSVSREKKESFPLTVTSAQKNPTAFYLCASSITTREQFFGPGTRLTVL.

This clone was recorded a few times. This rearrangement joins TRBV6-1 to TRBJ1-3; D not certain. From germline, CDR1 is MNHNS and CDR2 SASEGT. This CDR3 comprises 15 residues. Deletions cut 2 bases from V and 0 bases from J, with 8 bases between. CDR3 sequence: CASSESVPSGNTIYF. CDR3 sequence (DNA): TGTGCCAGCAGTGAATCAGTCCCCTCTGGAAACACCATATATTTT.

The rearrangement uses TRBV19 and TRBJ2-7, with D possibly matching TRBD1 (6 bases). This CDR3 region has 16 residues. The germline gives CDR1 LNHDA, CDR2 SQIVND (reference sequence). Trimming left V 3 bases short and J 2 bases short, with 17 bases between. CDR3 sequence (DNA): TGTGCCAGTAGTATGGGTCCCGACAGGTCAACCTACGAGCAGTACTTC. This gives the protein CASSMGPDRSTYEQYF.

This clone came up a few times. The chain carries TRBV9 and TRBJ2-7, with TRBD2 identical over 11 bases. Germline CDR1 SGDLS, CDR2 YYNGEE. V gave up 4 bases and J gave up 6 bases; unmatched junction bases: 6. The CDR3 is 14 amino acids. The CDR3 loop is CASSFGTSGTEQYF. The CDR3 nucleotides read TGTGCCAGCAGCTTCGGGACTAGCGGAACCGAGCAGTACTTC.

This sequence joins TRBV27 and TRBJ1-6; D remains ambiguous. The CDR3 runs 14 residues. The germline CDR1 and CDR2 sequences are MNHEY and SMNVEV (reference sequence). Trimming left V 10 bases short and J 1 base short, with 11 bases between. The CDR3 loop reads CATTTGSYNSPLHF. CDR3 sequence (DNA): TGTGCCACCACGACGGGGTCCTATAATTCACCCCTCCACTTT.

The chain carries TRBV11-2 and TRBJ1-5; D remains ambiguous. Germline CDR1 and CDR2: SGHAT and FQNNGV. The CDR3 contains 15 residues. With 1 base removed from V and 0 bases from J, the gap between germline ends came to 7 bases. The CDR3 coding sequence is TGTGCCAGCAGCTTAGCGGGGTATAGCAATCAGCCCCAGCATTTT. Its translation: CASSLAGYSNQPQHF.

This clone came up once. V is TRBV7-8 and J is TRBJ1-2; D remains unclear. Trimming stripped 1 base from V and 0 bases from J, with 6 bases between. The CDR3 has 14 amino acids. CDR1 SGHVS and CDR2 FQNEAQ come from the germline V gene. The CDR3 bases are TGTGCCAGCAGCTTAGGCAGAACTAACTATGGCTACACCTTC. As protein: CASSLGRTNYGYTF.

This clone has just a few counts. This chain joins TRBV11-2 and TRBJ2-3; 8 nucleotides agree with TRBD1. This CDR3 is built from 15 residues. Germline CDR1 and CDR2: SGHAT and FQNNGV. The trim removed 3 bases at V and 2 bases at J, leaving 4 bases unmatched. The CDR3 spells CASSFSTGDTDTQYF. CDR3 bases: TGTGCCAGCAGCTTTTCGACAGGGGACACAGATACGCAGTATTTT. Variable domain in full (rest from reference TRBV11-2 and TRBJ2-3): EAGVAQSPRYKIIEKRQSVAFWCNPISGHATLYWYQQILGQGPKLLIQFQNNGVVDDSQLPKDRFSAERLKGVDSTLKIQPAKLEDSAVYLCASSFSTGDTDTQYFGPGTRLTVL.

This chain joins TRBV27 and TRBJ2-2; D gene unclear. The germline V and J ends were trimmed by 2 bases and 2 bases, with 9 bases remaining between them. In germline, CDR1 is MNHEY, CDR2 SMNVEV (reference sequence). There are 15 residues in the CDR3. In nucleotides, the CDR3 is TGTGCCAGCAGTTTAATCGCCAGAAACACCGGGGAGCTGTTTTTT. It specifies CASSLIARNTGELFF.

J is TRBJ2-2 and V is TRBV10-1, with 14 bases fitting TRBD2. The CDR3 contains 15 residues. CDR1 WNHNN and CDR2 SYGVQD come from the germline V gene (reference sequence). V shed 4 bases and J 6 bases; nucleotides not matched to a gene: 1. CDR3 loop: CASSGLAGGPGELFF. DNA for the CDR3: TGCGCCAGCAGTGGACTAGCGGGAGGGCCCGGGGAGCTGTTTTTT.

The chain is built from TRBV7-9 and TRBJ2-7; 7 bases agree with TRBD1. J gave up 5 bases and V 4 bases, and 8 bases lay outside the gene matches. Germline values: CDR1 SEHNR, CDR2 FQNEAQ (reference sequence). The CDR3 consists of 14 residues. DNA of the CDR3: TGTGCCAGCAGCTCAGAGCCCGACAGGGACGAGCAGTACTTC. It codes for CASSSEPDRDEQYF.

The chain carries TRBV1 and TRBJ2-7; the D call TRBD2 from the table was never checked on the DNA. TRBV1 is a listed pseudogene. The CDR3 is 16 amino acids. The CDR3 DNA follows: TGCACCAGCAGCCAAGACCTAGCGGGAGGTTCCTACGAGCAGTACTTC. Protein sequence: CTSSQDLAGGSYEQYF.

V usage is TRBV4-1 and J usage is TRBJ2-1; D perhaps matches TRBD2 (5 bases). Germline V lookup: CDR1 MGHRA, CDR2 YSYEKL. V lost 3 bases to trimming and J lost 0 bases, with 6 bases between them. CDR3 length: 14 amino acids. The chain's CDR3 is CASSQGSSYNEQFF. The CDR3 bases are TGCGCCAGCAGCCAGGGGAGCTCCTACAATGAGCAGTTCTTC.

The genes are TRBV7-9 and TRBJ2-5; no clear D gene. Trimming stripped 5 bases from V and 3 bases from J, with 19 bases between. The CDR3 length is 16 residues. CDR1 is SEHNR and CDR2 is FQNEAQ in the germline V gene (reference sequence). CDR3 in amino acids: CASSLGPARGEETQYF. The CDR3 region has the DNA TGTGCCAGCAGCCTAGGTCCCGCACGAGGCGAAGAGACCCAGTACTTC.

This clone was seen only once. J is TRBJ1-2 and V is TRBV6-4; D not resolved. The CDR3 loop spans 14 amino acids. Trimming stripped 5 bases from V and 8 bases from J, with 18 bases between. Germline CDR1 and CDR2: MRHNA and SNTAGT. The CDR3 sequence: CASSPKMPPRGYTF. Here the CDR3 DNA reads TGTGCCAGCAGTCCGAAGATGCCTCCGAGAGGCTACACCTTC.

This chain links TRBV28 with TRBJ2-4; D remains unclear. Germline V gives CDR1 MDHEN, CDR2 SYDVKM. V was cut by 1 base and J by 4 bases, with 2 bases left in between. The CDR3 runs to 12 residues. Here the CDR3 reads CASSLSKNIQYF. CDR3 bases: TGTGCCAGCAGTTTATCAAAAAACATTCAGTACTTC. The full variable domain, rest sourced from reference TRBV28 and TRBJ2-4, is DVKVTQSSRYLVKRTGEKVFLECVQDMDHENMFWYRQDPGLGLRLIYFSYDVKMKEKGDIPEGYSVSREKKERFSLILESASTNQTSMYLCASSLSKNIQYFGAGTRLSVL.

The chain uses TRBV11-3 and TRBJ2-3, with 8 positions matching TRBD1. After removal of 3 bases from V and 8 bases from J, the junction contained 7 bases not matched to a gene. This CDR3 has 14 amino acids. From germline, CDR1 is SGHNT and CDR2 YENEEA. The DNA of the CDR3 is TGTGCCAGCAGCTTGGCACAGGGGGTAGGTACGCAGTATTTT. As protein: CASSLAQGVGTQYF.

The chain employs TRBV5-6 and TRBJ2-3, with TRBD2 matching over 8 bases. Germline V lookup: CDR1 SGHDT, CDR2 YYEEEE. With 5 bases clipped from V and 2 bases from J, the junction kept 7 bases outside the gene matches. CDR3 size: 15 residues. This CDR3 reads CASSSPGLVTDTQYF. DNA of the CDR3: TGTGCCAGCAGTTCGCCGGGACTAGTCACAGATACGCAGTATTTT.

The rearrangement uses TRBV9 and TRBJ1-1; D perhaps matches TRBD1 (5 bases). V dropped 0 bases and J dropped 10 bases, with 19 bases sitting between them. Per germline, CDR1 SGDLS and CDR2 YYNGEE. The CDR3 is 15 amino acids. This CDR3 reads CASSVGENRPPTAFF. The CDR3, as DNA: TGTGCCAGCAGCGTAGGTGAAAACAGGCCCCCCACAGCTTTCTTT.

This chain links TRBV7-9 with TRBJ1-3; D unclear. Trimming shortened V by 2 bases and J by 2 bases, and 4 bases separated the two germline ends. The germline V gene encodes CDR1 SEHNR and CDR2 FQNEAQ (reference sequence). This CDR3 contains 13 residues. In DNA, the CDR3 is TGTGCCAGCAGCTTACAAACTGGAAACACCATATATTTT. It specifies CASSLQTGNTIYF.

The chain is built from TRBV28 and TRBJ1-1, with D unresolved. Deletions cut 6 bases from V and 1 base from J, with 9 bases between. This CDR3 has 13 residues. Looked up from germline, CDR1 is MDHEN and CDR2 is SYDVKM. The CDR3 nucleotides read TGTGCCAGCAGGCCGGGAGGGAACACTGAAGCTTTCTTT. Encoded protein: CASRPGGNTEAFF.

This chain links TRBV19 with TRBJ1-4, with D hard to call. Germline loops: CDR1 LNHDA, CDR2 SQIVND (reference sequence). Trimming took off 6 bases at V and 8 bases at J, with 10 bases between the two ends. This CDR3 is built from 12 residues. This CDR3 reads CASSQREEKLFF. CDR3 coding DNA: TGTGCCAGTAGCCAGAGGGAGGAAAAACTGTTTTTT.

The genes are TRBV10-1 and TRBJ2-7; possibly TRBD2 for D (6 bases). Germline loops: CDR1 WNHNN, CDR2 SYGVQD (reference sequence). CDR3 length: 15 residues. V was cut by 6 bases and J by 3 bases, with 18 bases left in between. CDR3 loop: CASRSPPGLIYEQYF. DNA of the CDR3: TGCGCCAGCAGGTCCCCCCCGGGACTGATCTACGAGCAGTACTTC.

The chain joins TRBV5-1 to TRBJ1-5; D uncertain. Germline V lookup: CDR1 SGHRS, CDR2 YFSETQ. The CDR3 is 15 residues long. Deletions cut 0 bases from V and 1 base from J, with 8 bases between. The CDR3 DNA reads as TGCGCCAGCAGCTTGGGAGGGTCCAGCAATCAGCCCCAGCATTTT. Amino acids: CASSLGGSSNQPQHF.